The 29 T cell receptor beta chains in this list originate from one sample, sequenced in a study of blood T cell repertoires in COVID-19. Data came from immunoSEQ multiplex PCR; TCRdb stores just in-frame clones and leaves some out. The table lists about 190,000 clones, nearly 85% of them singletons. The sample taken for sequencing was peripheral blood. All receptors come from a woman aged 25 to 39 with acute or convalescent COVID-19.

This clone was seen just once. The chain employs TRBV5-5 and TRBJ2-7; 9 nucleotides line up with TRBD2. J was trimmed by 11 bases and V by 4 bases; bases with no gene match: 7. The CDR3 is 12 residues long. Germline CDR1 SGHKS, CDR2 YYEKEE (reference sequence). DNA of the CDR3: TGTGCCAGCAGCCAGAGCGGGGGGTCGGAGTACTTC. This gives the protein CASSQSGGSEYF.

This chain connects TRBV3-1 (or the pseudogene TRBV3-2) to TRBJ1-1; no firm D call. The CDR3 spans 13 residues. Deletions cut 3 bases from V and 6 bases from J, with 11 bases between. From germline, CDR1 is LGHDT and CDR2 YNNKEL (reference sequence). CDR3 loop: CASSHGVEAEAFF. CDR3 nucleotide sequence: TGTGCCAGCAGCCACGGGGTTGAAGCTGAAGCTTTCTTT.

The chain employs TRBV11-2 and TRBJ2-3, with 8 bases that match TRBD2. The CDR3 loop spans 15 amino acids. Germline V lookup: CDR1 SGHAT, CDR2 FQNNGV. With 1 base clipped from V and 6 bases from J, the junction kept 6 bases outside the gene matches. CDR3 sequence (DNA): TGTGCCAGCAGCTTAGCGGGGGGGGCTTTGGATACGCAGTATTTT. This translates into CASSLAGGALDTQYF.

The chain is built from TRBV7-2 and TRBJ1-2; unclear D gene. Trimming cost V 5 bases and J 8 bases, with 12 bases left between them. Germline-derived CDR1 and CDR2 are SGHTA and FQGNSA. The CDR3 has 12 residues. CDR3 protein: CASSPRTGGYTF. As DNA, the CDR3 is TGTGCCAGCAGCCCCCGGACGGGGGGCTACACCTTC.

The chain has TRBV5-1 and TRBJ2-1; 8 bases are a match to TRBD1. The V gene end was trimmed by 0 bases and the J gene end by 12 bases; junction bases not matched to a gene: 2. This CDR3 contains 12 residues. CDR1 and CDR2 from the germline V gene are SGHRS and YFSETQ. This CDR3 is CASSLDRGRQFF. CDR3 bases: TGCGCCAGCAGCTTGGACAGGGGGAGGCAGTTCTTC.

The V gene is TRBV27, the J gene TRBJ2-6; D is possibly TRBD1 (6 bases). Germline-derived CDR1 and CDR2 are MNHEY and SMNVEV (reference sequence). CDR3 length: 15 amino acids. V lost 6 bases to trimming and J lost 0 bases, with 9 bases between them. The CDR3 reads CASREGGSGANVLTF. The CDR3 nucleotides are TGTGCCAGCAGAGAAGGGGGCTCTGGGGCCAACGTCCTGACTTTC.

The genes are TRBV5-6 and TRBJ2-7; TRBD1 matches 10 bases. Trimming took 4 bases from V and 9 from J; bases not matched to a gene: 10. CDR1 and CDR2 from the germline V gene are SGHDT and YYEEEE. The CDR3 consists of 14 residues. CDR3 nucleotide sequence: TGTGCCAGCAGCCTCGGGACAGGGGCCCTCGGGCAGTACTTC. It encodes CASSLGTGALGQYF.

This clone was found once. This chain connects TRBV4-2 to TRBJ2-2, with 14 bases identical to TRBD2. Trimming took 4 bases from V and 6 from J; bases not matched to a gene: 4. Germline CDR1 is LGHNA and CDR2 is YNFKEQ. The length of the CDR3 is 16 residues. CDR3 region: CASSPGTSGSPGELFF. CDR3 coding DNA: TGTGCCAGCAGCCCCGGGACTAGCGGGAGTCCCGGGGAGCTGTTTTTT.

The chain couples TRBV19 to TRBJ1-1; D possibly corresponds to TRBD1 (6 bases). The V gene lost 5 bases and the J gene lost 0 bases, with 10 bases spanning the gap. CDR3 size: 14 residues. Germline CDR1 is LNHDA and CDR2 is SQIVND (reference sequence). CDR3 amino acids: CASSPTGMNTEAFF. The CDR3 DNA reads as TGTGCCAGTAGTCCCACAGGGATGAACACTGAAGCTTTCTTT.

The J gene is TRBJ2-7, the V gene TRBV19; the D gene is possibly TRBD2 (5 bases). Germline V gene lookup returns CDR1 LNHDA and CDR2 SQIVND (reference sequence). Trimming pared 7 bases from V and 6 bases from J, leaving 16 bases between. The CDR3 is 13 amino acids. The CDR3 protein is CASTSSYLGEQYF. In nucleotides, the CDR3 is TGTGCCAGTACATCTAGCTATCTAGGCGAGCAGTACTTC.

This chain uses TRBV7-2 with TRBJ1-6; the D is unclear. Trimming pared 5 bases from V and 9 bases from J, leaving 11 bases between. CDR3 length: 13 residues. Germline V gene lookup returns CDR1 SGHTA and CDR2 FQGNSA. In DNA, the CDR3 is TGTGCCAGCAGCCTCGGGGTTCTTTCACCCCTCCACTTT. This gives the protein CASSLGVLSPLHF. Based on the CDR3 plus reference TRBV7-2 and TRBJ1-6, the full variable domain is GAGVSQSPSNKVTEKGKDVELRCDPISGHTALYWYRQSLGQGLEFLIYFQGNSAPDKSGLPSDRFSAERTGGSVSTLTIQRTQQEDSAVYLCASSLGVLSPLHFGNGTRLTVT.

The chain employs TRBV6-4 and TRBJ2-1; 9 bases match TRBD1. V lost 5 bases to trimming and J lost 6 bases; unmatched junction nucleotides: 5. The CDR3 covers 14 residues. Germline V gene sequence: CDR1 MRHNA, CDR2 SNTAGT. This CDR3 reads CASSSGTGSNEQFF. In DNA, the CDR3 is TGTGCCAGCAGTTCCGGGACAGGGAGCAATGAGCAGTTCTTC.

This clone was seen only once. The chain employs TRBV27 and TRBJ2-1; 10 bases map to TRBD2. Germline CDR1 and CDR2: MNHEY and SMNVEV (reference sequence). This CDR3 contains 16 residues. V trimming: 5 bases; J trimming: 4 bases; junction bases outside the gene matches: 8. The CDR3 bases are TGTGCCAGCAGTCCCCGGGTAGCGGGAGGTTACAATGAGCAGTTCTTC. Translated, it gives CASSPRVAGGYNEQFF.

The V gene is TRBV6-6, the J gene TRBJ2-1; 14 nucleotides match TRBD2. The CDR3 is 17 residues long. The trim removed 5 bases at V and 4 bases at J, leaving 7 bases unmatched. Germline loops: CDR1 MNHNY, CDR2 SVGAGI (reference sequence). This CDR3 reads CASSPTSGRARYNEQFF. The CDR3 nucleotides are TGTGCCAGCAGTCCGACTAGCGGGAGGGCACGATACAATGAGCAGTTCTTC.

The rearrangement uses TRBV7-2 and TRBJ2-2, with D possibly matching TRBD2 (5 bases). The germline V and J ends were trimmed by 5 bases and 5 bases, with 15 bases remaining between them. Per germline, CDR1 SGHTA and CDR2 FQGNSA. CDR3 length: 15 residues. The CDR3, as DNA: TGTGCCAGCAGCCGGCCCGGGGTAGATACCGGGGAGCTGTTTTTT. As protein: CASSRPGVDTGELFF.

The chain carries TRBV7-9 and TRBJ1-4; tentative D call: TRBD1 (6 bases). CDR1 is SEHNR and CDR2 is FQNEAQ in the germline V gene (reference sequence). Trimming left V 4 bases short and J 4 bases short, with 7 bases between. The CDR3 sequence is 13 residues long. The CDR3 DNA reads TGTGCCAGCAGCTACAGGGTTAATGAAAAACTGTTTTTT. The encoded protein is CASSYRVNEKLFF. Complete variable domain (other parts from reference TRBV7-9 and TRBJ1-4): DTGVSQNPRHKITKRGQNVTFRCDPISEHNRLYWYRQTLGQGPEFLTYFQNEAQLEKSRLLSDRFSAERPKGSFSTLEIQRTEQGDSAMYLCASSYRVNEKLFFGSGTQLSVL.

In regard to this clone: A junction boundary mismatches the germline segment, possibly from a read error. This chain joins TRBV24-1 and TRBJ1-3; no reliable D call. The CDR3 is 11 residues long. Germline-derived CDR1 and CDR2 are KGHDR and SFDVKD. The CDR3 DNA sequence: TGCGTTGGCCAGTCTGGAAACACCATATATTTT. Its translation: CVGQSGNTIYF.

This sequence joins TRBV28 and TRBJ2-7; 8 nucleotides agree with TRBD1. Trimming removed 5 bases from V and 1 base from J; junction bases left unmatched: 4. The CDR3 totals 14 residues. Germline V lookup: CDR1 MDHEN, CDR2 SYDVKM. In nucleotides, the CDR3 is TGTGCCAGCAGTCTAACAGGGGGTTCCTACGAGCAGTACTTC. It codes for CASSLTGGSYEQYF. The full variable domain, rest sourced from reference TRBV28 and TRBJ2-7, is DVKVTQSSRYLVKRTGEKVFLECVQDMDHENMFWYRQDPGLGLRLIYFSYDVKMKEKGDIPEGYSVSREKKERFSLILESASTNQTSMYLCASSLTGGSYEQYFGPGTRLTVT.

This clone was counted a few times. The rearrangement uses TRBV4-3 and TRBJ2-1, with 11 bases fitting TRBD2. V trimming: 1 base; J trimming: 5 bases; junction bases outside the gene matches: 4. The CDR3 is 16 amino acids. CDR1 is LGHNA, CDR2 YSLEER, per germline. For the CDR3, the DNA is TGCGCCAGCAGCCAAGGCATAGCGGGGGGGCACAATGAGCAGTTCTTC. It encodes CASSQGIAGGHNEQFF.

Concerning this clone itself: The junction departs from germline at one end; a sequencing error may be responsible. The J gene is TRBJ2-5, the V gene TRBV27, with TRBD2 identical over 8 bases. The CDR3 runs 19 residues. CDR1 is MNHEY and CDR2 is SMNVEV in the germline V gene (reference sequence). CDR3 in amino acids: CAISTSPGGPRRGQGTQYF. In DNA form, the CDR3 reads TGTGCCATCTCAACCTCCCCGGGGGGGCCGAGGCGAGGCCAAGGGACCCAGTACTTC.

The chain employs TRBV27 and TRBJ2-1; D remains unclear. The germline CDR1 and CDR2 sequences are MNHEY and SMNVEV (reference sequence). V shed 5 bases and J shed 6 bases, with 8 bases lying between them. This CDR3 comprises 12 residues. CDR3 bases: TGTGCCAGCAGTCCCGACTTCAATGAGCAGTTCTTC. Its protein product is CASSPDFNEQFF.

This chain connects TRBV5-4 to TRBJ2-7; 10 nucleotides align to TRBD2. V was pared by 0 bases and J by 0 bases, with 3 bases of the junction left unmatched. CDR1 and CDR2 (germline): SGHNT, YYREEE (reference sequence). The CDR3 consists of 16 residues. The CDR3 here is CASSLGTSGNSYEQYF. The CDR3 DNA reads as TGTGCCAGCAGCTTGGGGACTAGCGGTAACTCCTACGAGCAGTACTTC.

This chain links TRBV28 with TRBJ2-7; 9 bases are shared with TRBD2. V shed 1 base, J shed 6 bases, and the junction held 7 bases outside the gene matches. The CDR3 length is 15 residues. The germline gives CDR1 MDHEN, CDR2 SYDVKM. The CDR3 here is CASSLSGTSYSEQYF. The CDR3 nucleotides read TGTGCCAGCAGTTTATCCGGGACTAGCTATTCCGAGCAGTACTTC.

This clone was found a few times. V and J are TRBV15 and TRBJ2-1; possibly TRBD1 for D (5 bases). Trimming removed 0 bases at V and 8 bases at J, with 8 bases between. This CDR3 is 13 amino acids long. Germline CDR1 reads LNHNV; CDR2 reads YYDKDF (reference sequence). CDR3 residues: CATSRDLGHEQFF. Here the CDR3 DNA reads TGTGCCACCAGCAGAGATTTGGGGCATGAGCAGTTCTTC.

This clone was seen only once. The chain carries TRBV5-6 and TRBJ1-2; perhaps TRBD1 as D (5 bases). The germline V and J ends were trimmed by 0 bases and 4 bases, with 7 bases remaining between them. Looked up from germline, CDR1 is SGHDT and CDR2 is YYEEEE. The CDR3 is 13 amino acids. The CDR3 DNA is TGTGCCAGCAGCTTGGACAGGCGCTATGGCTACACCTTC. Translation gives CASSLDRRYGYTF. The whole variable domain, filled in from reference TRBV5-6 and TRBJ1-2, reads DAGVTQSPTHLIKTRGQQVTLRCSPKSGHDTVSWYQQALGQGPQFIFQYYEEEERQRGNFPDRFSGHQFPNYSSELNVNALLLGDSALYLCASSLDRRYGYTFGSGTRLTVV.

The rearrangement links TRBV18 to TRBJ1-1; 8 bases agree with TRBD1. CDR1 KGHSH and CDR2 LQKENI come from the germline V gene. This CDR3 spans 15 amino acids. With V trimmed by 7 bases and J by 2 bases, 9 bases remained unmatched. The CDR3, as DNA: TGTGCCAGCTTTCCTAGGACAGGGCCCAACACTGAAGCTTTCTTT. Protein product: CASFPRTGPNTEAFF.

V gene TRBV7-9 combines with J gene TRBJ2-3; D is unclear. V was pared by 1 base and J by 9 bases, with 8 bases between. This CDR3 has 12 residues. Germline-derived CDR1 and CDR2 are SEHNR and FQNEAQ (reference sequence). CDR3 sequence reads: CASSLGRDTQYF. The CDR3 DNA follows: TGTGCCAGCAGCTTAGGGAGAGACACGCAGTATTTT.

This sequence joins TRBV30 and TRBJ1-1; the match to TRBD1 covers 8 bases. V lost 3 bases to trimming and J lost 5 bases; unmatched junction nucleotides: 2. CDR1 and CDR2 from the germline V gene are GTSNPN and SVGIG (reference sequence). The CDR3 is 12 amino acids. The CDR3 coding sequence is TGTGCCTGGAGGGACAGGGTAACTGAAGCTTTCTTT. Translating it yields CAWRDRVTEAFF. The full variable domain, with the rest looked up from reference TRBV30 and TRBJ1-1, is SQTIHQWPATLVQPVGSPLSLECTVEGTSNPNLYWYRQAAGRGLQLLFYSVGIGQISSEVPQNLSASRPQDRQFILSSKKLLLSDSGFYLCAWRDRVTEAFFGQGTRLTVV.

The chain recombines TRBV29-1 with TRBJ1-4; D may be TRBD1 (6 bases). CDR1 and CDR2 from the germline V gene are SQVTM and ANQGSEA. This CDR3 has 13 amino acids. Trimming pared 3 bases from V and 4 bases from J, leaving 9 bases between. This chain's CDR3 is CSVEGALNEKLFF. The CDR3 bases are TGCAGCGTTGAGGGGGCTCTTAATGAAAAACTGTTTTTT.